Shown below are 21 T cell receptor beta chains from a single sample sequenced in a study of shared clonotypes between healthy human individuals. The assay was immunoSEQ multiplex PCR, and TCRdb's table has in-frame clones only and misses some. The table shows about 560,000 clones, with around 78% occurring only once. The sample was PBMCs. These TCRs come from a woman in her thirties or forties in good health. Some clones in this sample may be carry-over from other donors' samples.

The genes are TRBV29-1 and TRBJ1-2; D is ambiguous. CDR3 length equals 12 residues. CDR1 SQVTM and CDR2 ANQGSEA come from the germline V gene. Between the trimmed V and J ends, which lost 6 bases and 3 bases, there was a span of 11 bases. The CDR3 sequence: CSVERRDYGYTF. The CDR3 DNA reads TGCAGCGTAGAACGGAGGGACTATGGCTACACCTTC.

Only one count was recorded for this clone. This chain uses TRBV11-2 with TRBJ2-1, with TRBD2 identical over 8 bases. Germline CDR1 SGHAT, CDR2 FQNNGV. The CDR3 covers 14 residues. The V gene end was trimmed by 8 bases and the J gene end by 7 bases; junction bases not matched to a gene: 10. In DNA, the CDR3 is TGTGCCAGCGAAACCGGGACTAGGCCGAATGAGCAGTTCTTC. It translates to CASETGTRPNEQFF.

In the case of this clone: A read error is possible here, since a much larger clone lies one base away. This same CDR3 is encoded by further DNA sequences in the sample. The rearrangement uses TRBV4-1 and TRBJ2-4, with D unclear. Trimming left V 0 bases short and J 1 base short, with 13 bases between. The CDR3 covers 17 residues. In germline, CDR1 is MGHRA, CDR2 YSYEKL. The CDR3 region is CASSQDRATRAKNIQYF. The CDR3 nucleotides are TGCGCCAGCAGCCAAGATCGAGCGACACGGGCCAAAAACATTCAGTACTTC.

V gene TRBV4-1 combines with J gene TRBJ2-1; TRBD2 aligns across 13 bases. V was pared by 3 bases and J by 9 bases, with 8 bases of the junction left unmatched. This CDR3 region has 16 residues. Germline V CDR1 and CDR2: MGHRA, YSYEKL. The CDR3 region is CASSQPGLAGLLEQFF. DNA of the CDR3: TGCGCCAGCAGCCAGCCGGGACTAGCGGGACTACTTGAGCAGTTCTTC.

This chain joins TRBV19 and TRBJ2-7; no reliable D call. This CDR3 comprises 13 residues. Germline CDR1 and CDR2: LNHDA and SQIVND (reference sequence). Trimming removed 4 bases from V and 6 bases from J, with 13 bases in between. The CDR3 region is CASSSSSTAEQYF. As DNA, the CDR3 is TGTGCCAGTAGTAGTTCGTCGACCGCCGAGCAGTACTTC. The full variable domain, its missing parts supplied by reference TRBV19 and TRBJ2-7, is DGGITQSPKYLFRKEGQNVTLSCEQNLNHDAMYWYRQDPGQGLRLIYYSQIVNDFQKGDIAEGYSVSREKKESFPLTVTSAQKNPTAFYLCASSSSSTAEQYFGPGTRLTVT.

The chain recombines TRBV11-1 with TRBJ1-1; no clear D gene. V was clipped by 5 bases and J by 5 bases, with 9 bases between them. Germline loops: CDR1 SGHAT, CDR2 FQDESV (reference sequence). This CDR3 region has 12 residues. CDR3 in DNA: TGTGCCAGCAGCGTGGACCGTACTGAAGCTTTCTTT. Residues: CASSVDRTEAFF.

The V and J genes are TRBV28 and TRBJ2-7; a weak D match, TRBD1 (5 bases). The germline V gene encodes CDR1 MDHEN and CDR2 SYDVKM. With 6 bases removed from V and 0 bases from J, the gap between germline ends came to 12 bases. The CDR3 loop spans 14 amino acids. The CDR3 protein is CASSGHDTSYEQYF. CDR3 sequence (DNA): TGTGCCAGCAGCGGACACGACACCTCCTACGAGCAGTACTTC.

This chain links TRBV5-6 with TRBJ2-1, with D perhaps being TRBD1 or TRBD2 (5 bases each). CDR1 is SGHDT, CDR2 YYEEEE, per germline. This CDR3 contains 15 residues. The V end was cut by 3 bases, the J end by 5 bases, with 15 bases between. As DNA, the CDR3 is TGTGCCAGCAGCTCTGGGGACCCCCGGGACAATGAGCAGTTCTTC. Its protein is CASSSGDPRDNEQFF.

This clone was found once. The chain is built from TRBV6-4 and TRBJ2-2, with D perhaps matching TRBD2 (5 bases). V lost 6 bases, J lost 1 base, and 9 bases lay in between. The germline CDR1 and CDR2 sequences are MRHNA and SNTAGT. The CDR3 has 14 residues. CDR3 sequence: CASSASGNTGELFF. The CDR3 nucleotides read TGTGCCAGCAGCGCGAGCGGGAACACCGGGGAGCTGTTTTTT.

The chain joins TRBV28 to TRBJ2-3, with 9 bases aligning to TRBD1. The germline gives CDR1 MDHEN, CDR2 SYDVKM. V shed 6 bases and J 1 base; nucleotides not matched to a gene: 5. There are 15 residues in the CDR3. The CDR3 DNA reads TGTGCCAGCAGCCGCCGGGACAGGGGCACAGATACGCAGTATTTT. Its protein product is CASSRRDRGTDTQYF. The full variable domain, in which reference TRBV28 and TRBJ2-3 provide the parts outside the CDR3, is DVKVTQSSRYLVKRTGEKVFLECVQDMDHENMFWYRQDPGLGLRLIYFSYDVKMKEKGDIPEGYSVSREKKERFSLILESASTNQTSMYLCASSRRDRGTDTQYFGPGTRLTVL.

The chain carries TRBV18 and TRBJ2-7; 7 nucleotides align to TRBD1. After removal of 4 bases from V and 7 bases from J, the junction contained 10 bases not matched to a gene. The germline V gene has CDR1 KGHSH and CDR2 LQKENI. This CDR3 region has 14 residues. The CDR3, as DNA: TGTGCCAGCTCACAGGGGGCCAGCGTAGGTGAGCAGTACTTC. The encoded protein is CASSQGASVGEQYF.

This chain connects TRBV12-1 to TRBJ2-2; the D call of TRBD2 is as the table states it, not checked on the DNA. TRBV12-1 is recorded as a pseudogene. This CDR3 contains 15 residues. CDR3 protein: CASSFGVGEAGELFF. The CDR3 nucleotides read TGTGCCAGCAGCTTTGGTGTGGGGGAGGCCGGGGAGCTGTTTTTT.

This clone was seen just once. This rearrangement joins TRBV7-9 to TRBJ2-7; 10 positions match TRBD2. The junction had 6 bases not matched to a gene; V was cut back by 5 bases and J by 5 bases. CDR1 and CDR2 from the germline V gene are SEHNR and FQNEAQ (reference sequence). The CDR3 sequence is 14 residues long. DNA of the CDR3: TGTGCCAGCAGCGAGAGCGGGAGGGCTGACGAGCAGTACTTC. Its translation: CASSESGRADEQYF.

The chain links TRBV5-1 to TRBJ2-5, with 8 bases matching TRBD1. Germline V gives CDR1 SGHRS, CDR2 YFSETQ. This CDR3 comprises 17 residues. The V gene end was trimmed by 3 bases and the J gene end by 4 bases; junction bases not matched to a gene: 14. This CDR3 reads CASSWGGQGSELETQYF. CDR3 DNA: TGCGCCAGCAGCTGGGGAGGACAGGGATCGGAGTTAGAGACCCAGTACTTC.

The V gene is TRBV27, the J gene TRBJ1-5, with D perhaps matching TRBD1 (6 bases). CDR1 and CDR2 (germline): MNHEY, SMNVEV (reference sequence). The CDR3 length is 14 residues. Trimming left V 4 bases short and J 3 bases short, with 10 bases between. In DNA, the CDR3 is TGTGCCAGCAGTTCCGGACAGTTCAATCAGCCCCAGCATTTT. Translation gives CASSSGQFNQPQHF.

Worth noting for this clone: This may come from a read error, since a much larger clone is one base off. This CDR3 is also generated by other DNA sequences in the sample. CDR3 in DNA: TGTGCCAGCAGCGGACTAGCGGGAGGAAATGAGCAGTTCTTC. Its protein product is CASSGLAGGNEQFF. The V call is TRBV6-4, the J call TRBJ2-1; TRBD2 agrees at 14 bases. In germline, CDR1 is MRHNA, CDR2 SNTAGT. Trimming removed 6 bases from V and 7 bases from J; junction bases left unmatched: 2. The CDR3 contains 14 residues.

The chain combines TRBV5-1 with TRBJ2-5, with D possibly being TRBD1 (6 bases). The CDR3 has 16 residues. Germline loops: CDR1 SGHRS, CDR2 YFSETQ. V was shortened by 1 base and J by 2 bases, with 15 bases between the two germline ends. The CDR3 region has the DNA TGCGCCAGCAGCTTGTTTCCCGGGACATTTCAAGAGACCCAGTACTTC. Translation gives CASSLFPGTFQETQYF. Using reference TRBV5-1 and TRBJ2-5 for the parts outside the CDR3, the full variable domain is KAGVTQTPRYLIKTRGQQVTLSCSPISGHRSVSWYQQTPGQGLQFLFEYFSETQRNKGNFPGRFSGRQFSNSRSEMNVSTLELGDSALYLCASSLFPGTFQETQYFGPGTRLLVL.

A note on this clone: Distinct nucleotide sequences in the sample also encode this CDR3. This rearrangement joins TRBV28 to TRBJ2-7; D possibly corresponds to TRBD1 (6 bases). CDR1 is MDHEN and CDR2 is SYDVKM in the germline V gene. The CDR3 extends over 12 amino acids. Trimming left V 5 bases short and J 5 bases short, with 10 bases between. CDR3 coding DNA: TGTGCCAGCAGTCCACAGGGCAACGAGCAGTACTTC. This sequence encodes CASSPQGNEQYF.

V and J are TRBV27 and TRBJ2-5; a possible D gene is TRBD1 (6 bases). The V end was cut by 2 bases, the J end by 5 bases, with 21 bases between. Germline lookup yields CDR1 MNHEY and CDR2 SMNVEV (reference sequence). This CDR3 is 17 amino acids long. CDR3 nucleotide sequence: TGTGCCAGCAGTTTAAAATTTGGGGGCAGGCCGCGGGAGACCCAGTACTTC. Translating it yields CASSLKFGGRPRETQYF.

The chain joins TRBV19 to TRBJ2-7; 7 bases are a match to TRBD2. Germline V CDR1 and CDR2: LNHDA, SQIVND (reference sequence). This CDR3 region has 12 residues. Germline trimming cut 8 bases from V and 2 bases from J; bases unmatched to any gene: 3. The CDR3 protein is CASGTSAYEQYF. CDR3 bases: TGTGCCAGTGGAACTAGCGCCTACGAGCAGTACTTC.

This clone has only a few counts. The chain has TRBV4-2 and TRBJ2-1; D might be TRBD1 or TRBD2, each matching 5 bases. Germline CDR1 and CDR2: LGHNA and YNFKEQ. V dropped 1 base and J dropped 5 bases, with 6 bases sitting between them. The CDR3 runs to 13 residues. CDR3 region: CASSQVGDNEQFF. CDR3 bases: TGTGCCAGCAGCCAAGTGGGGGACAATGAGCAGTTCTTC.